These 32 T cell receptor beta chains originate from one sample sequenced in a study of cytomegalovirus exposure and HLA in healthy donors. Vbeta (60) and Jbeta (13) primers were used in the PCR. Method: immunoSEQ multiplex PCR; TCRdb's copy keeps in-frame clones and lacks some. The sample includes 150,000 or so clones, around two thirds of them seen just once. Sequenced input: PBMCs. The receptors were gathered from a man aged 30 to 45 in good health and CMV-seropositive.

The V gene is TRBV5-1, the J gene TRBJ2-1, with 7 bases lining up with TRBD1. With V trimmed by 3 bases and J by 6 bases, 6 bases remained unmatched. The germline CDR1 and CDR2 sequences are SGHRS and YFSETQ. This CDR3 has 14 residues. The CDR3 here is CASSYDRVINEQFF. DNA for the CDR3: TGCGCCAGCAGCTATGACAGGGTCATCAATGAGCAGTTCTTC.

The chain couples TRBV7-2 to TRBJ2-7; D might be TRBD1 (6 bases). V lost 0 bases and J lost 4, with 16 bases in between. This CDR3 has 16 amino acids. Looked up from germline, CDR1 is SGHTA and CDR2 is FQGNSA. CDR3 residues: CASSLAGAGAIYEQYF. CDR3 nucleotide sequence: TGTGCCAGCAGCTTAGCGGGGGCGGGTGCGATTTACGAGCAGTACTTC.

This sequence joins TRBV6-1 and TRBJ2-7; 8 positions match TRBD1. The V and J ends lost 3 bases and 2 bases, in that order; junction bases with no gene match: 6. CDR1 is MNHNS, CDR2 SASEGT, per germline. The CDR3 totals 15 residues. CDR3 DNA sequence: TGTGCCAGCAGTGAGAACCCGGGACAGGCCTACGAGCAGTACTTC. Its translation: CASSENPGQAYEQYF.

Concerning this clone: Other DNA sequences within the sample encode an identical CDR3. The chain uses TRBV13 and TRBJ2-3, with TRBD2 matching 8 bases. Germline V gene lookup returns CDR1 PRHDT and CDR2 FYEKMQ (reference sequence). This CDR3 comprises 15 residues. J lost 5 bases, V lost 7 bases, and 11 bases had no gene match. In DNA, the CDR3 is TGTGCCAGCACCCCCCCGCGCCGGGAGGGAGATACGCAGTATTTT. Encoded protein: CASTPPRREGDTQYF.

This rearrangement joins TRBV11-3 to TRBJ2-5, with D perhaps TRBD2 (6 bases). CDR1 is SGHNT, CDR2 YENEEA, per germline. CDR3 length equals 15 residues. Trimming shortened V by 4 bases and J by 2 bases, and 14 bases separated the two germline ends. The CDR3 region is CASSWTFGGQETQYF. The CDR3 DNA sequence: TGTGCCAGCAGCTGGACGTTCGGAGGGCAAGAGACCCAGTACTTC.

This clone was picked up a small number of times. This sequence joins TRBV30 and TRBJ2-7; 10 bases agree with TRBD1. The germline V gene has CDR1 GTSNPN and CDR2 SVGIG (reference sequence). V lost 2 bases, J lost 5 bases, and 6 bases stayed unmatched. CDR3 length equals 14 residues. The DNA for the CDR3 is TGTGCCTGGAGTCAGACAGGGGGCATCCACGAGCAGTACTTC. It codes for CAWSQTGGIHEQYF.

The V and J genes are TRBV6-5 and TRBJ1-4; tentative D call: TRBD1 (6 bases). Germline V gene sequence: CDR1 MNHEY, CDR2 SVGAGI. Trimming pared 6 bases from V and 5 bases from J, leaving 16 bases between. This CDR3 has 15 amino acids. The DNA for the CDR3 is TGTGCCAGCAGAGACCAGGGGTTTAAAAATGAAAAACTGTTTTTT. Translated, it gives CASRDQGFKNEKLFF.

The chain recombines TRBV6-5 with TRBJ2-7; 9 nucleotides align to TRBD1. CDR3 length: 15 amino acids. From germline, CDR1 is MNHEY and CDR2 SVGAGI. V was pared by 0 bases and J by 7 bases, with 7 bases of the junction left unmatched. CDR3 protein: CASSYSGTGYGEQYF. CDR3 in DNA: TGTGCCAGCAGTTACTCAGGGACAGGGTACGGAGAGCAGTACTTC.

A few counts support this clone. The rearrangement joins TRBV6-4 to TRBJ2-2, with TRBD1 as a possible D gene (5 bases). Germline V gene data show CDR1 as MRHNA and CDR2 as SNTAGT. V was shortened by 8 bases and J by 3 bases, with 13 bases between the two germline ends. The CDR3 covers 14 residues. The CDR3 region has the DNA TGTGCCAGCTCCCTGATAGGGGACACCGGGGAGCTGTTTTTT. Protein product: CASSLIGDTGELFF.

The chain has TRBV5-1 and TRBJ1-2, with 10 positions matching TRBD1. V trimming: 4 bases; J trimming: 7 bases; junction bases outside the gene matches: 4. This CDR3 has 13 amino acids. The germline CDR1 and CDR2 sequences are SGHRS and YFSETQ. The DNA for the CDR3 is TGCGCCAGCAGCCAGGGACAGGGGTTTGGCTACACCTTC. It translates to CASSQGQGFGYTF.

CDR3 amino acids: CASSRQSSNEKLFF. The CDR3 DNA reads TGTGCCAGCAGCCGACAGTCCTCTAATGAAAAACTGTTTTTT. The chain links TRBV6-1 to TRBJ1-4; a possible D gene is TRBD1 (5 bases). The ends were cut back, 6 bases at V and 3 bases at J, with 11 bases in the middle. Germline CDR1 and CDR2: MNHNS and SASEGT. The length of the CDR3 is 14 residues.

V and J are TRBV5-6 and TRBJ2-1, with 14 bases lining up with TRBD2. The CDR3 totals 16 residues. Germline V CDR1 and CDR2: SGHDT, YYEEEE. J was trimmed by 7 bases and V by 4 bases; bases with no gene match: 7. The CDR3 is CASSPTGTSGSNEQFF. DNA of the CDR3: TGTGCCAGCAGCCCGACCGGGACTAGCGGGAGTAATGAGCAGTTCTTC.

The chain couples TRBV6-6 to TRBJ2-5; TRBD2 matches 13 bases. Per germline, CDR1 MNHNY and CDR2 SVGAGI (reference sequence). Trimming took 4 bases from V and 5 from J; bases not matched to a gene: 7. The CDR3 loop spans 16 amino acids. The CDR3 loop reads CASSSGLAGDEETQYF. The CDR3 nucleotides are TGTGCCAGCAGTTCTGGACTAGCGGGAGATGAGGAGACCCAGTACTTC.

This sequence joins TRBV5-1 and TRBJ2-7; 9 bases line up with TRBD1. CDR3 length: 14 amino acids. Germline CDR1 and CDR2: SGHRS and YFSETQ. V lost 0 bases, J lost 2 bases, and 0 bases stayed unmatched. CDR3 protein: CASSLGQGAYEQYF. The CDR3 DNA sequence: TGCGCCAGCAGCTTGGGACAGGGGGCCTACGAGCAGTACTTC. The whole variable domain, remainder taken from reference TRBV5-1 and TRBJ2-7, is KAGVTQTPRYLIKTRGQQVTLSCSPISGHRSVSWYQQTPGQGLQFLFEYFSETQRNKGNFPGRFSGRQFSNSRSEMNVSTLELGDSALYLCASSLGQGAYEQYFGPGTRLTVT.

The V and J genes are TRBV5-5 and TRBJ1-5, with unresolved D. Trimming removed 0 bases at V and 5 bases at J, with 12 bases between. CDR1 SGHKS and CDR2 YYEKEE come from the germline V gene (reference sequence). This CDR3 contains 15 residues. The CDR3 protein is CASSLAIGTDQPQHF. The CDR3 DNA reads TGTGCCAGCAGCTTGGCCATAGGCACAGATCAGCCCCAGCATTTT.

This clone was observed a few times. The chain links TRBV5-1 to TRBJ2-5; D perhaps matches TRBD1 (7 bases). The J call may be in error: the DNA end matches TRBJ2-7 better. The CDR3 has 15 residues. The germline V gene encodes CDR1 SGHRS and CDR2 YFSETQ. Here the CDR3 DNA reads TGCGCCAGCACCGACGAGGCGGCAGGGGGGAACGAGCAGTACTTC. Translated: CASTDEAAGGNEQYF.

This rearrangement joins TRBV14 to TRBJ2-7, with 12 positions matching TRBD2. This CDR3 comprises 18 residues. Germline V lookup: CDR1 SGHDN, CDR2 FVKESK. V was clipped by 0 bases and J by 0 bases; unmatched bases: 6. CDR3 sequence (DNA): TGTGCCAGCAGCCAAGATAGCCTACTAGCGGGAGGCTCCTACGAGCAGTACTTC. It specifies CASSQDSLLAGGSYEQYF.

The genes are TRBV6-1 and TRBJ2-1; D perhaps matches TRBD1 (5 bases). CDR3 length: 16 amino acids. With 0 bases removed from V and 1 base from J, the gap between germline ends came to 10 bases. Germline V gene sequence: CDR1 MNHNS, CDR2 SASEGT. The CDR3 spells CASSEAQGRSYNEQFF. The DNA for the CDR3 is TGTGCCAGCAGTGAAGCGCAGGGTAGGTCCTACAATGAGCAGTTCTTC.

The chain couples TRBV15 to TRBJ2-3, with a tentative D call TRBD2 (6 bases). There are 14 residues in the CDR3. V shed 0 bases and J shed 6 bases, with 10 bases lying between them. CDR1 LNHNV and CDR2 YYDKDF come from the germline V gene (reference sequence). The CDR3: CATSRDTSYDTQYF. CDR3 sequence (DNA): TGTGCCACCAGCAGAGATACTAGCTACGATACGCAGTATTTT.

V usage is TRBV19 and J usage is TRBJ2-5, with D perhaps matching TRBD2 (7 bases). The CDR3 runs 14 residues. V lost 4 bases to trimming and J lost 5 bases, with 14 bases between them. Germline V gene lookup returns CDR1 LNHDA and CDR2 SQIVND (reference sequence). CDR3 in amino acids: CASSRVGGRETQYF. DNA of the CDR3: TGTGCCAGTAGTAGAGTGGGGGGGCGGGAGACCCAGTACTTC.

This clone was detected only once. The chain recombines TRBV27 with TRBJ2-5; D is perhaps TRBD1 (6 bases). The CDR3 has 15 residues. The ends were cut back, 3 bases at V and 1 base at J, with 12 bases in the middle. Germline CDR1 reads MNHEY; CDR2 reads SMNVEV (reference sequence). DNA of the CDR3: TGTGCCAGCAGTTTGTCTGGACAGTTCCAAGAGACCCAGTACTTC. This translates into CASSLSGQFQETQYF.

The genes are TRBV19 and TRBJ1-2; weak D call: TRBD1 (5 bases). CDR1 and CDR2 (germline): LNHDA, SQIVND (reference sequence). The CDR3 contains 17 residues. The V and J ends lost 3 bases and 5 bases respectively, with 22 bases between them. The CDR3 spells CASSIFFPQGGDYGYTF. As DNA, the CDR3 is TGTGCCAGTAGTATTTTTTTTCCCCAGGGAGGGGATTATGGCTACACCTTC.

This clone turned up a few times. The CDR3 is CASSYSLSGELFF. In DNA, the CDR3 is TGTGCCAGCAGTTACTCCTTGTCCGGGGAGCTGTTTTTT. J is TRBJ2-2 and V is TRBV6-5; unclear D gene. This CDR3 is 13 amino acids long. The V gene's germline CDR1 is MNHEY and CDR2 SVGAGI. V shed 0 bases and J shed 6 bases, with 5 bases lying between them.

The chain links TRBV5-4 to TRBJ1-2, with TRBD1 identical over 7 bases. V lost 3 bases and J lost 4; bases outside the gene matches: 6. CDR3 length: 14 amino acids. The germline CDR1 and CDR2 sequences are SGHNT and YYREEE (reference sequence). The CDR3 spells CASSSPGTVYGYTF. The CDR3, as DNA: TGTGCCAGCAGCTCGCCGGGGACAGTCTATGGCTACACCTTC.

The chain uses TRBV18 and TRBJ2-1, with TRBD2 matching over 14 bases. The V and J ends lost 3 bases and 2 bases, in that order; junction bases with no gene match: 0. This CDR3 has 16 amino acids. The germline V gene encodes CDR1 KGHSH and CDR2 LQKENI. CDR3 loop: CASSPGLAGAYNEQFF. CDR3 coding DNA: TGTGCCAGCTCACCGGGACTAGCGGGAGCCTACAATGAGCAGTTCTTC. The full variable domain, rest sourced from reference TRBV18 and TRBJ2-1, is NAGVMQNPRHLVRRRGQEARLRCSPMKGHSHVYWYRQLPEEGLKFMVYLQKENIIDESGMPKERFSAEFPKEGPSILRIQQVVRGDSAAYFCASSPGLAGAYNEQFFGPGTRLTVL.

The rearrangement joins TRBV5-1 to TRBJ2-3, with D perhaps TRBD2 (5 bases). Germline V gene sequence: CDR1 SGHRS, CDR2 YFSETQ. Deletions cut 7 bases from V and 6 bases from J, with 18 bases between. The CDR3 contains 14 residues. CDR3 DNA sequence: TGCGCCAGCGCCCCTAGCCCCTCGGTGGATACGCAGTATTTT. It specifies CASAPSPSVDTQYF. Variable domain in full (rest from reference TRBV5-1 and TRBJ2-3): KAGVTQTPRYLIKTRGQQVTLSCSPISGHRSVSWYQQTPGQGLQFLFEYFSETQRNKGNFPGRFSGRQFSNSRSEMNVSTLELGDSALYLCASAPSPSVDTQYFGPGTRLTVL.

V usage is TRBV7-3 and J usage is TRBJ2-1, with D perhaps TRBD2 (6 bases). CDR1 is SGHTA, CDR2 FQGTGA, per germline. Between the trimmed V and J ends, which lost 1 base and 5 bases, there was a span of 12 bases. The CDR3 totals 15 residues. The CDR3 bases are TGTGCCAGCAGCTTAAACGGGGGTGGAGACAATGAGCAGTTCTTC. Its protein is CASSLNGGGDNEQFF.

The chain has TRBV5-4 and TRBJ2-1; 13 positions agree with TRBD2. Germline lookup yields CDR1 SGHNT and CDR2 YYREEE (reference sequence). CDR3 length: 15 residues. Trimming removed 1 base from V and 15 bases from J; junction bases left unmatched: 10. CDR3 protein: CASSLPGTSGVMLFF. The CDR3 DNA reads as TGTGCCAGCAGCTTGCCCGGGACTAGCGGGGTAATGCTGTTCTTC.

The V gene is TRBV11-1, the J gene TRBJ2-7, with TRBD2 matching over 14 bases. Germline V gene data show CDR1 as SGHAT and CDR2 as FQDESV (reference sequence). There are 15 residues in the CDR3. Trimming at V came to 4 bases and at J to 4 bases, leaving 3 bases not matched to a gene. The CDR3: CASSWTSGRFYEQYF. The CDR3 nucleotides are TGTGCCAGCAGCTGGACTAGCGGGAGGTTTTACGAGCAGTACTTC.

The chain has TRBV20-1 and TRBJ2-1; TRBD2 aligns across 7 bases. V gave up 5 bases and J gave up 9 bases; unmatched junction bases: 4. Germline CDR1 reads DFQATT; CDR2 reads SNEGSKA (reference sequence). CDR3 length: 11 residues. The CDR3 region has the DNA TGCAGTGCTGAGCGGGACGGTGAGCAGTTCTTC. Amino acids: CSAERDGEQFF.

The chain recombines TRBV19 with TRBJ1-1; maybe TRBD1 (5 bases). Germline V CDR1 and CDR2: LNHDA, SQIVND (reference sequence). The germline V and J ends were trimmed by 7 bases and 5 bases, with 14 bases remaining between them. The CDR3 extends over 13 amino acids. CDR3 amino acids: CASTRGWGTEAFF. CDR3 nucleotides: TGTGCCAGTACGCGGGGGTGGGGTACTGAAGCTTTCTTT.

This chain connects TRBV6-1 to TRBJ2-1; D perhaps matches TRBD1 (5 bases). The ends were cut back, 3 bases at V and 9 bases at J, with 9 bases in the middle. This CDR3 is built from 12 residues. The germline V gene encodes CDR1 MNHNS and CDR2 SASEGT. The DNA for the CDR3 is TGTGCCAGCAGTGATTACCAGGGTGAGCAGTTCTTC. Translation gives CASSDYQGEQFF.